What follows are 18 T cell receptor beta chains derived from one specimen sequenced in a study of regulatory T cells in long-lasting Graves disease. Time point denoted: newly diagnosed GD, antithyroid drugs for less than 3 months. Extracted RNA from PBMCs served as the source of the TCR library. To make TCR beta libraries, researchers used iRepertoire HTBI primers and Arm-PCR of CDR3 regions. A single record per CDR3 protein comes from TCRdb applying MiXCR to the multiplex PCR reads. The sample lists about 420,000 distinct CDR3 sequences, roughly 15% seen once, with 20% to 25% in the top ten. This same sample was also taken into another study, of T cells in Graves' hyperthyroidism and ophthalmopathy.

This specimen was peripheral blood mononuclear cells (PBMCs), taken at new diagnosis, from a patient treated with antithyroid drugs. The receptor source for this set is a woman aged 18-30 years with Graves disease.

The chain carries TRBV10-3 and TRBJ1-4; possibly TRBD1 for D (5 bases). CDR3 length: 13 residues. V was shortened by 7 bases and J by 6 bases, with 12 bases between the two germline ends. Germline loops: CDR1 ENHRY, CDR2 SYGVKD. CDR3 sequence (DNA): TGTGCCATCAAAAGCGGGGGAGATGAAAAACTGTTTTTT. This codes for CAIKSGGDEKLFF.

This clonotype has a count of ten or more. The chain combines TRBV20-1 with TRBJ1-1; 7 nucleotides agree with TRBD1. Looked up from germline, CDR1 is DFQATT and CDR2 is SNEGSKA (reference sequence). This CDR3 region has 12 residues. The junction had 3 bases not matched to a gene; V was cut back by 4 bases and J by 4 bases. For the CDR3, the DNA is TGCAGTGCTACCTCAGGGGGCACTGAAGCTTTCTTT. It specifies CSATSGGTEAFF.

This clonotype was counted a few times. The genes are TRBV29-1 and TRBJ2-1; no clear D. Deletions cut 4 bases from V and 3 bases from J, with 10 bases between. Germline CDR1 and CDR2: SQVTM and ANQGSEA. The CDR3 covers 13 residues. The CDR3, as DNA: TGCAGCGTTGGGTTTGTTAACTACAATGAGCAGTTCTTC. Its translation is CSVGFVNYNEQFF.

This clonotype was recorded many times. The rearrangement uses TRBV20-1 and TRBJ2-3, with 12 bases matching TRBD2. Germline trimming cut 1 base from V and 6 bases from J; bases unmatched to any gene: 8. This CDR3 has 16 amino acids. Germline-derived CDR1 and CDR2 are DFQATT and SNEGSKA (reference sequence). The CDR3 coding sequence is TGCAGTGCTAGAGGAATGACTAGCGGGAGTTTGGATACGCAGTATTTT. Amino acids: CSARGMTSGSLDTQYF.

The chain employs TRBV15 and TRBJ1-6; 8 bases line up with TRBD1. Trimming removed 6 bases from V and 3 bases from J; junction bases left unmatched: 1. Germline CDR1 reads LNHNV; CDR2 reads YYDKDF (reference sequence). This CDR3 contains 14 residues. The CDR3 DNA follows: TGTGCCACCAGGGGGACAGGCTATAATTCACCCCTCCACTTT. It translates to CATRGTGYNSPLHF.

This clonotype was found a few times. J is TRBJ1-5 and V is TRBV28; no reliable D call. Germline CDR1 reads MDHEN; CDR2 reads SYDVKM. CDR3 length equals 16 residues. Trimming left V 8 bases short and J 4 bases short, with 21 bases between. CDR3 sequence reads: CASRNGRPGVNQPQHF. CDR3 nucleotides: TGTGCCAGCCGGAATGGCAGGCCAGGAGTTAATCAGCCCCAGCATTTT.

The chain has TRBV19 and TRBJ1-2; D gene uncertain. This CDR3 has 11 amino acids. CDR1 and CDR2 from the germline V gene are LNHDA and SQIVND (reference sequence). Between the trimmed V and J ends, which lost 4 bases and 8 bases, there was a span of 8 bases. The CDR3 bases are TGTGCCAGTAGTACTTACAGAGGCTACACCTTC. This encodes CASSTYRGYTF. Full variable domain (missing parts from reference TRBV19 and TRBJ1-2): DGGITQSPKYLFRKEGQNVTLSCEQNLNHDAMYWYRQDPGQGLRLIYYSQIVNDFQKGDIAEGYSVSREKKESFPLTVTSAQKNPTAFYLCASSTYRGYTFGSGTRLTVV.

The chain employs TRBV20-1 and TRBJ2-1, with 11 bases lining up with TRBD2. Germline CDR1 is DFQATT and CDR2 is SNEGSKA (reference sequence). The CDR3 has 18 residues. V lost 0 bases and J lost 9; bases outside the gene matches: 16. For the CDR3, the DNA is TGCAGTGCTAGAGATTATTCCACAACTAGCGGGAGTGTTGTTGAGCAGTTCTTC. Translated, it gives CSARDYSTTSGSVVEQFF.

This clonotype was seen repeatedly, ten times or more. The chain has TRBV7-9 and TRBJ1-1; D gene ambiguous. CDR3 size: 12 residues. V lost 5 bases and J lost 1, with 5 bases in between. Per the germline V gene, CDR1 is SEHNR and CDR2 is FQNEAQ (reference sequence). The CDR3 nucleotides read TGTGCCAGCAGCCGAAGGAACACTGAAGCTTTCTTT. Its translation: CASSRRNTEAFF.

The genes are TRBV4-1 and TRBJ2-7; 13 bases map to TRBD2. CDR1 MGHRA and CDR2 YSYEKL come from the germline V gene. CDR3 size: 16 residues. The junction had 8 bases not matched to a gene; V was cut back by 5 bases and J by 4 bases. CDR3: CASSAPGLAGWYEQYF. CDR3 sequence (DNA): TGCGCCAGCAGCGCCCCGGGACTAGCGGGGTGGTACGAGCAGTACTTC.

This clonotype was detected ten times or more. The J gene is TRBJ2-1, the V gene TRBV7-2; TRBD2 is a possible D gene (6 bases). The CDR3 loop spans 14 amino acids. The ends were cut back, 1 base at V and 8 bases at J, with 12 bases in the middle. Per the germline V gene, CDR1 is SGHTA and CDR2 is FQGNSA. For the CDR3, the DNA is TGTGCCAGCAGCTTAGATTTTAGGAGGGATGAGCAGTTCTTC. Translating it yields CASSLDFRRDEQFF.

This clonotype was detected ten times or more. The CDR3 DNA reads TGTGCCAGCAGCACGGGAGTCCAAGAGACCCAGTACTTC. Amino acid sequence: CASSTGVQETQYF. The chain employs TRBV7-3 and TRBJ2-5, with D tentatively TRBD2 (6 bases). Trimming shortened V by 5 bases and J by 1 base, and 8 bases separated the two germline ends. The CDR3 is made up of 13 amino acids. Germline lookup yields CDR1 SGHTA and CDR2 FQGTGA.

This clonotype was detected many times. The chain recombines TRBV29-1 with TRBJ1-1; the match to TRBD1 covers 8 bases. CDR3 length: 14 amino acids. Germline-derived CDR1 and CDR2 are SQVTM and ANQGSEA. The trim removed 6 bases at V and 5 bases at J, leaving 11 bases unmatched. CDR3 sequence (DNA): TGCAGCGTCGCCCCTGGACAGGGCCGAACTGAAGCTTTCTTT. This codes for CSVAPGQGRTEAFF.

This clonotype showed up many times. This chain connects TRBV12-3 or TRBV12-4 to TRBJ2-3; D call uncertain. Trimming pared 6 bases from V and 0 bases from J, leaving 13 bases between. CDR3 size: 15 residues. The CDR3, as DNA: TGTGCCAGCAGATCCCAACTCGCTAGCACAGATACGCAGTATTTT. Translating it yields CASRSQLASTDTQYF.

V gene TRBV30 combines with J gene TRBJ2-3; 8 positions agree with TRBD2. The CDR3 runs to 16 residues. With V trimmed by 3 bases and J by 1 base, 9 bases remained unmatched. From germline, CDR1 is GTSNPN and CDR2 SVGIG (reference sequence). The CDR3 here is CAWSSDLAGRTDTQYF. The CDR3 DNA sequence: TGTGCCTGGAGCTCCGATCTAGCGGGTCGCACAGATACGCAGTATTTT. Full variable domain (outside the CDR3, taken from reference TRBV30 and TRBJ2-3): SQTIHQWPATLVQPVGSPLSLECTVEGTSNPNLYWYRQAAGRGLQLLFYSVGIGQISSEVPQNLSASRPQDRQFILSSKKLLLSDSGFYLCAWSSDLAGRTDTQYFGPGTRLTVL.

This clonotype was observed many times. DNA of the CDR3: TGTGCCTGGACCCACGGCGGGAACACTGAAGCTTTCTTT. This translates into CAWTHGGNTEAFF. The chain employs TRBV30 and TRBJ1-1; D not certain. V was shortened by 4 bases and J by 1 base, with 10 bases between the two germline ends. The V gene's germline CDR1 is GTSNPN and CDR2 SVGIG (reference sequence). The CDR3 is 13 amino acids.

Ten or more counts support this clonotype. The chain links TRBV11-2 to TRBJ2-3, with 7 bases lining up with TRBD2. The junction had 9 bases not matched to a gene; V was cut back by 0 bases and J by 0 bases. The CDR3 contains 18 residues. The V gene's germline CDR1 is SGHAT and CDR2 FQNNGV. CDR3 residues: CASSLDRRLAGSTDTQYF. In DNA form, the CDR3 reads TGTGCCAGCAGCTTAGATCGGAGACTAGCAGGCAGCACAGATACGCAGTATTTT.

There are a few counts of this clonotype. This chain uses TRBV6-4 with TRBJ2-1; 13 bases map to TRBD2. CDR1 and CDR2 from the germline V gene are MRHNA and SNTAGT. V was pared by 0 bases and J by 9 bases, with 8 bases of the junction left unmatched. CDR3 size: 17 residues. CDR3 bases: TGTGCCAGCAGTGACTCAGTCGGGACTAGCGGGACAGGTGAGCAGTTCTTC. As protein: CASSDSVGTSGTGEQFF.